One and the same sample provided the 12 T cell receptor beta chains below, sequenced in a study of identical twins. Each CDR3 protein gets one entry after TCRdb re-called the 5' RACE reads with MiXCR. The data contain 500,000 to 550,000 distinct CDR3 sequences, around 20% of them seen just once; the ten biggest clones take up 0.45% to 0.5%. The sample also formed part of further work on yellow fever vaccine responses in identical twins.

Sequencing was done on a sample of CD4+ T cells sorted from blood. The receptor set was obtained from a woman between 18 and 30 years old in good health.

The rearrangement joins TRBV25-1 to TRBJ2-1; 14 bases map to TRBD2. Germline loops: CDR1 MGHDK, CDR2 SYGVNS. Trimming at V came to 6 bases and at J to 6 bases, leaving 4 bases not matched to a gene. CDR3 size: 15 residues. CDR3 sequence reads: CASSGTSGRLNEQFF. CDR3 nucleotide sequence: TGTGCCAGCAGCGGGACTAGCGGGAGACTCAATGAGCAGTTCTTC.

In its sample, this clonotype was seen a few times. This CDR3 reads CASRLKIGGGWTGELFF. CDR3 bases: TGTGCCAGCAGGTTAAAGATTGGAGGGGGCTGGACCGGGGAGCTGTTTTTT. The chain employs TRBV12-3 or TRBV12-4 and TRBJ2-2; D might be TRBD1 (7 bases). The CDR3 loop spans 17 amino acids. V lost 6 bases, J lost 5 bases, and 22 bases lay in between.

The chain links TRBV24-1 to TRBJ2-3, with 8 bases matching TRBD2. Germline-derived CDR1 and CDR2 are KGHDR and SFDVKD. V shed 5 bases and J 5 bases; nucleotides not matched to a gene: 8. The CDR3 totals 15 residues. The CDR3 spells CATSATGGSKDTQYF. The CDR3 bases are TGTGCCACCAGTGCCACGGGAGGGTCTAAAGATACGCAGTATTTT.

This clonotype has only a few counts. V usage is TRBV2 and J usage is TRBJ2-2; D gene ambiguous. The CDR3 extends over 15 amino acids. Germline CDR1 is SNHLY and CDR2 is FYNNEI. Trimming shortened V by 6 bases and J by 3 bases, and 14 bases separated the two germline ends. The CDR3: CASRELTPYTGELFF. The DNA for the CDR3 is TGTGCCAGCAGGGAACTAACCCCTTACACCGGGGAGCTGTTTTTT.

The chain recombines TRBV11-2 with TRBJ2-1, with 7 bases that match TRBD2. The germline CDR1 and CDR2 sequences are SGHAT and FQNNGV. This CDR3 region has 15 residues. The V gene end was trimmed by 6 bases and the J gene end by 8 bases; junction bases not matched to a gene: 13. CDR3 sequence reads: CASSADPWAGDEQFF. The DNA for the CDR3 is TGTGCCAGCAGTGCCGACCCCTGGGCGGGGGATGAGCAGTTCTTC.

The chain recombines TRBV20-1 with TRBJ1-2, with D unresolved. V lost 0 bases and J lost 6, with 8 bases in between. From germline, CDR1 is DFQATT and CDR2 SNEGSKA (reference sequence). The CDR3 covers 12 residues. The CDR3 protein is CSARDVGNGYTF. The CDR3 coding sequence is TGCAGTGCTAGAGATGTCGGGAATGGCTACACCTTC.

Only one count was recorded for this clonotype. V usage is TRBV5-1 and J usage is TRBJ2-5, with D perhaps assigned TRBD1 or TRBD2 (6 bases each). CDR1 and CDR2 from the germline V gene are SGHRS and YFSETQ. Trimming stripped 4 bases from V and 2 bases from J, with 21 bases between. The CDR3 is 17 residues long. The CDR3 DNA follows: TGCGCCAGCAGCCTTGCACCAGGAGGGGGACCGCAAGAGACCCAGTACTTC. It encodes CASSLAPGGGPQETQYF. The full variable domain, in which reference TRBV5-1 and TRBJ2-5 provide the parts outside the CDR3, is KAGVTQTPRYLIKTRGQQVTLSCSPISGHRSVSWYQQTPGQGLQFLFEYFSETQRNKGNFPGRFSGRQFSNSRSEMNVSTLELGDSALYLCASSLAPGGGPQETQYFGPGTRLLVL.

The V call is TRBV28, the J call TRBJ2-7, with TRBD2 identical over 12 bases. The CDR3 is made up of 15 amino acids. V dropped 6 bases and J dropped 3; count of bases not matched to a gene: 6. The germline CDR1 and CDR2 sequences are MDHEN and SYDVKM. DNA for the CDR3: TGTGCCAGCAGCTCAGGACTAGCGGGGCGCTACGAGCAGTACGTC. Residues: CASSSGLAGRYEQYV.

This rearrangement joins TRBV24-1 to TRBJ2-1, with D hard to call. Trimming left V 1 base short and J 7 bases short, with 19 bases between. The CDR3 consists of 17 residues. Germline lookup yields CDR1 KGHDR and CDR2 SFDVKD. CDR3: CATSDLPGRSTGNEQFF. The CDR3 nucleotides are TGTGCCACCAGTGATTTACCGGGCCGGTCGACTGGGAATGAGCAGTTCTTC.

The chain links TRBV5-1 to TRBJ2-1, with TRBD2 matching 11 bases. J was trimmed by 0 bases and V by 4 bases; bases with no gene match: 15. The germline V gene has CDR1 SGHRS and CDR2 YFSETQ. This CDR3 has 20 residues. Written as DNA, the CDR3 is TGCGCCAGCAGCCCGGGGCTAGCGGGGGGCTTTATGAGCTCCTACAATGAGCAGTTCTTC. This sequence encodes CASSPGLAGGFMSSYNEQFF.

V gene TRBV5-6 combines with J gene TRBJ2-6; D not certain. CDR1 SGHDT and CDR2 YYEEEE come from the germline V gene. The CDR3 has 15 residues. The ends were cut back, 1 base at V and 2 bases at J, with 7 bases in the middle. This CDR3 reads CASSLLEPGANVLTF. In DNA form, the CDR3 reads TGTGCCAGCAGCTTGTTGGAGCCTGGGGCCAACGTCCTGACTTTC.

This clonotype was seen a few times. This rearrangement joins TRBV10-3 to TRBJ2-3; D perhaps matches TRBD1 (5 bases). Germline-derived CDR1 and CDR2 are ENHRY and SYGVKD. The CDR3 runs to 14 residues. The V end was cut by 0 bases, the J end by 6 bases, with 10 bases between. The CDR3 nucleotides are TGTGCCATCAGTGAGTCGCCTCAGGGTGATACGCAGTATTTT. It is translated as CAISESPQGDTQYF.